What follows are 15 T cell receptor beta chains derived from one specimen sequenced in a study of T cells after yellow fever vaccination. Using its own MiXCR run on the 5' RACE reads, TCRdb lists one record per CDR3 protein. The sample carries under 600,000 distinct CDR3 sequences, roughly 14% recorded once. The source material was PBMCs, sampled on the day of the yellow fever booster vaccination. The receptor set was obtained from a man aged 25-40 years who received the YFV17D yellow fever vaccine.

This clonotype was counted many times. The rearrangement joins TRBV20-1 to TRBJ2-7; D gene uncertain. Trimming pared 4 bases from V and 2 bases from J, leaving 9 bases between. Per germline, CDR1 DFQATT and CDR2 SNEGSKA (reference sequence). CDR3 length: 12 residues. The CDR3 bases are TGCAGTGCTAAGACTTCTCCCTACGAGCAGTACTTC. Translation: CSAKTSPYEQYF.

This clonotype has only a few counts. This chain connects TRBV5-1 to TRBJ2-5, with D unresolved. CDR1 and CDR2 (germline): SGHRS, YFSETQ. The CDR3 is made up of 15 amino acids. With 4 bases removed from V and 5 bases from J, the gap between germline ends came to 18 bases. The CDR3 DNA reads as TGCGCCAGCAGCCCGGGTGGCCGCGTGGAGGAGACCCAGTACTTC. The encoded protein is CASSPGGRVEETQYF.

The rearrangement joins TRBV6-5 to TRBJ1-2, with TRBD1 identical over 7 bases. The length of the CDR3 is 13 residues. After removal of 4 bases from V and 7 bases from J, the junction contained 6 bases not matched to a gene. The V gene's germline CDR1 is MNHEY and CDR2 SVGAGI. The CDR3 sequence is CASSLIYRGGYTF. As DNA, the CDR3 is TGTGCCAGCAGTTTAATTTACAGGGGTGGCTACACCTTC.

This clonotype has more than one count but fewer than ten. The gene calls are TRBV9 and TRBJ2-7, with 8 bases lining up with TRBD2. Losses at the gene ends were 4 bases for V and 3 bases for J; bases not matched to a gene: 6. Germline assignment: CDR1 SGDLS and CDR2 YYNGEE. The CDR3 runs 14 residues. CDR3 coding DNA: TGTGCCAGCAGCCCTCTCGGGACTAGCTACGAGCAGTACTTC. It codes for CASSPLGTSYEQYF.

The rearrangement joins TRBV12-3 or TRBV12-4 to TRBJ2-3, with 7 bases identical to TRBD2. The CDR3 runs to 13 residues. With 6 bases clipped from V and 2 bases from J, the junction kept 2 bases outside the gene matches. In DNA form, the CDR3 reads TGTGCCAGCAGAGGACTAGACACAGATACGCAGTATTTT. Its protein product is CASRGLDTDTQYF.

CDR3 DNA: TGTGCCACCAGAAGATACAGGTCCTCCTACGAGCAGTACTTC. It translates to CATRRYRSSYEQYF. V usage is TRBV15 and J usage is TRBJ2-7; TRBD1 might be the D (5 bases). CDR1 is LNHNV and CDR2 is YYDKDF in the germline V gene (reference sequence). The CDR3 has 14 residues. V lost 6 bases and J 0 bases, leaving 12 bases between the germline ends. Complete variable domain (other parts from reference TRBV15 and TRBJ2-7): DAMVIQNPRYQVTQFGKPVTLSCSQTLNHNVMYWYQQKSSQAPKLLFHYYDKDFNNEADTPDNFQSRRPNTSFCFLDIRSPGLGDTAMYLCATRRYRSSYEQYFGPGTRLTVT.

This clonotype showed up many times. V and J are TRBV5-1 and TRBJ2-1, with 10 bases identical to TRBD2. The CDR3 runs 15 residues. Trimming cost V 3 bases and J 3 bases; bases outside gene matches: 3. The germline gives CDR1 SGHRS, CDR2 YFSETQ. This CDR3 is CASSSGLADYNEQFF. The DNA for the CDR3 is TGCGCCAGCAGCTCAGGACTAGCGGACTACAATGAGCAGTTCTTC.

This clonotype was observed a few times. V usage is TRBV27 and J usage is TRBJ2-1; 11 positions match TRBD2. The CDR3 consists of 16 residues. The V gene end was trimmed by 3 bases and the J gene end by 7 bases; junction bases not matched to a gene: 8. Germline V gene lookup returns CDR1 MNHEY and CDR2 SMNVEV (reference sequence). The CDR3 spells CASSFLAGGLGNEQFF. Written as DNA, the CDR3 is TGTGCCAGCAGTTTCCTAGCGGGAGGATTGGGTAATGAGCAGTTCTTC.

This clonotype was seen a handful of times. The chain combines TRBV20-1 with TRBJ1-2; 9 bases are a match to TRBD1. The CDR3 runs to 13 residues. The ends lost 5 bases at V and 8 bases at J; junction bases unmatched: 9. The germline V gene has CDR1 DFQATT and CDR2 SNEGSKA (reference sequence). The CDR3 DNA reads TGCAGTGCTTCACAGGGGGCGCGGTCCGGCTACACCTTC. Its protein is CSASQGARSGYTF.

The genes are TRBV3-1 and TRBJ2-5; 9 nucleotides line up with TRBD2. The ends lost 11 bases at V and 5 bases at J; junction bases unmatched: 15. CDR3 size: 15 residues. Germline V CDR1 and CDR2: LGHDT, YNNKEL (reference sequence). CDR3 region: CASTSSGSPRETQYF. In nucleotides, the CDR3 is TGTGCCTCCACCAGTAGCGGGAGCCCCAGGGAGACCCAGTACTTC.

The rearrangement links TRBV19 to TRBJ2-3; D might be TRBD1 or TRBD2, each matching 5 bases. The CDR3 spans 13 residues. V lost 2 bases and J 12 bases, leaving 15 bases between the germline ends. Germline-derived CDR1 and CDR2 are LNHDA and SQIVND (reference sequence). The CDR3 sequence is CASSIRRDLAQYF. CDR3 nucleotides: TGTGCCAGTAGTATACGTCGGGACCTCGCCCAGTATTTT. The variable domain in full, completed from reference TRBV19 and TRBJ2-3, reads DGGITQSPKYLFRKEGQNVTLSCEQNLNHDAMYWYRQDPGQGLRLIYYSQIVNDFQKGDIAEGYSVSREKKESFPLTVTSAQKNPTAFYLCASSIRRDLAQYFGPGTRLTVL.

The chain carries TRBV10-2 and TRBJ2-1; D is undetermined. The CDR3 is 16 residues long. CDR1 is WSHSY, CDR2 SAAADI, per germline. V lost 3 bases, J lost 0 bases, and 12 bases lay in between. The CDR3, as DNA: TGCGCCAGCAGTGATTGGCGGTCCAGCTCCTACAATGAGCAGTTCTTC. This gives the protein CASSDWRSSSYNEQFF.

In nucleotides, the CDR3 is TGTGCCAGCAGCAAAAGGGGACAGGTTCACGGGGAGCTGTTTTTT. This translates into CASSKRGQVHGELFF. V gene TRBV7-8 combines with J gene TRBJ2-2, with TRBD1 matching over 8 bases. Germline V CDR1 and CDR2: SGHVS, FQNEAQ. Unmatched junction bases numbered 9, after V lost 5 bases and J lost 7 bases. The CDR3 is made up of 15 amino acids.

This clonotype was found many times. The rearrangement links TRBV6-6 to TRBJ2-1; maybe TRBD2 (6 bases). Trimming left V 6 bases short and J 10 bases short, with 13 bases between. The CDR3 covers 12 residues. CDR1 and CDR2 from the germline V gene are MNHNY and SVGAGI (reference sequence). The CDR3 sequence: CASSPGGDEQFF. CDR3 coding DNA: TGTGCCAGCAGCCCCGGGGGAGACGAGCAGTTCTTC.

This clonotype has only a few counts. V and J are TRBV6-1 and TRBJ2-5, with 7 positions matching TRBD2. Looked up from germline, CDR1 is MNHNS and CDR2 is SASEGT. The CDR3 covers 15 residues. The J segment lost 9 bases and the V segment lost 8 bases, leaving 18 bases of the junction unmatched. The CDR3 loop reads CASSPSGNKRSAQYF. The CDR3 DNA reads TGTGCCAGCTCTCCTAGCGGAAATAAGAGATCGGCCCAGTACTTC.